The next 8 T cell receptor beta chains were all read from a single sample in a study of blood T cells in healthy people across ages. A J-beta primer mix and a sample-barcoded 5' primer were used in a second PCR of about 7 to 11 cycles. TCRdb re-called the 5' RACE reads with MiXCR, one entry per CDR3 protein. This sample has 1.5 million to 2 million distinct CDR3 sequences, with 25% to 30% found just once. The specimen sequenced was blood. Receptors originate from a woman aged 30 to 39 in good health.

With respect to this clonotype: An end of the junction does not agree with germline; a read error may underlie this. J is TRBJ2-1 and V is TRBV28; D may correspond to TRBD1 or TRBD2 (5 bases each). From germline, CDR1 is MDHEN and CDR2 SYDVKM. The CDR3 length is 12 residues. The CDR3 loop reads CATGTSHNEQFF. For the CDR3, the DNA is TGTGCCACCGGGACCTCCCACAATGAGCAGTTCTTC.

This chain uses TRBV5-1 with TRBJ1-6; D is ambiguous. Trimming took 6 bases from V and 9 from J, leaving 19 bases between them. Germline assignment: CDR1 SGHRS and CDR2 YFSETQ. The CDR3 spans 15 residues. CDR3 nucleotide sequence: TGCGCCAGCATGGGCAGGACCATAGTTTCTTCACCCCTCCACTTT. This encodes CASMGRTIVSSPLHF.

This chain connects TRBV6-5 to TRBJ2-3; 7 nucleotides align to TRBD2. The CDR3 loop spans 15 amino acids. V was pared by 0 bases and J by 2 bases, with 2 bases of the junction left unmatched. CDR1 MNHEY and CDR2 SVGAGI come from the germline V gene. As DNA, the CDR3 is TGTGCCAGCAGTTACTCAGGGACTACCACAGATACGCAGTATTTT. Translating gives CASSYSGTTTDTQYF.

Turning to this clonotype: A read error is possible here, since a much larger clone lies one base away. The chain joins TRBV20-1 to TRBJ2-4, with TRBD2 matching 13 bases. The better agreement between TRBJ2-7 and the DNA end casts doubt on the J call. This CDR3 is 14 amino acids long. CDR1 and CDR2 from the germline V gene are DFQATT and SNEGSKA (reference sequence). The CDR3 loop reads CSAKGTSGNYEQYF. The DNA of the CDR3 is TGCAGTGCTAAAGGGACTAGCGGGAACTACGAGCAGTACTTC.

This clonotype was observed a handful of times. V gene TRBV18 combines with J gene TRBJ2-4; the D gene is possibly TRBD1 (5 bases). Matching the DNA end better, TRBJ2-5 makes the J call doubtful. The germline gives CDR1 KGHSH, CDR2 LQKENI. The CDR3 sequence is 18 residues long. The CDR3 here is CASSPREKTSDIGETQYF. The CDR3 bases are TGTGCCAGCTCACCAAGGGAAAAAACTTCGGACATAGGAGAGACCCAGTACTTC.

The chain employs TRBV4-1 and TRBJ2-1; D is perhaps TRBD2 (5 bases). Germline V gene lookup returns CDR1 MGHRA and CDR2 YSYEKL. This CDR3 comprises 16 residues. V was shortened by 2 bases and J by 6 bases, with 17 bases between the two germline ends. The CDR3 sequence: CASSQPLASLGNEQFF. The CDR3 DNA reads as TGCGCCAGCAGCCAACCGCTAGCCTCCCTTGGCAATGAGCAGTTCTTC.

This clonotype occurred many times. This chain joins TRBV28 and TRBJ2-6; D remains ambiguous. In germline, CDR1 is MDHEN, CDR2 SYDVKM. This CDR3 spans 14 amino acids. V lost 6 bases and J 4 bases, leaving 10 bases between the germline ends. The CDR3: CASRSGTGANVLTF. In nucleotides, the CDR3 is TGTGCCAGCAGGTCAGGAACCGGGGCCAACGTCCTGACTTTC.

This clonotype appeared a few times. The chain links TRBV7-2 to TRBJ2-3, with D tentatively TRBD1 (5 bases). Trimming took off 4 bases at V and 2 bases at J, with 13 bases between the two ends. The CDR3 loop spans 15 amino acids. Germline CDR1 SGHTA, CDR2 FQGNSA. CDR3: CASSSTGQFTDTQYF. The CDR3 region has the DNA TGTGCCAGCAGCTCGACCGGACAATTCACAGATACGCAGTATTTT.